Listed below are T cell receptor beta chains from one sample, sequenced in a study of T cells in Graves' hyperthyroidism and ophthalmopathy. TCRdb fed the multiplex PCR reads into MiXCR, producing one record per CDR3 protein. This sample has tens of thousands of distinct CDR3 sequences, with about 49% found just once. Sequenced material: blood. These TCRs come from a woman aged 25 to 39 with Graves' ophthalmopathy. Both conserved end residues are part of each CDR3. The D gene is left open where the match is weak. The size field is filled for only some rows; it gives once, few, many or a size class.

>TRBJ2-7|TRBV6-5|TRBD1|many
TGTGCCAGCACCACAGGGGGCTTGAGCTCCTACGAGCAGTACTTC
CASTTGGLSSYEQYF
>TRBJ2-7|TRBV6-5|TRBD1|many
TGTGCCAGCAGCAGGACCGGGACAGGGGTCTACGAGCAGTACTTC
CASSRTGTGVYEQYF
>TRBJ2-3|TRBV19|.|.
TGTGCCAGTAGTATGCAGGCTATCACAGATACGCAGTATTTT
CASSMQAITDTQYF
>TRBJ1-5|TRBV20-1|.|.
TGCAGTGCTAGAGATCTCCGGGGCAATAATCAGCCCCAGCATTTT
CSARDLRGNNQPQHF
>TRBJ2-2|TRBV15|.|medium-sized
TGTGCCACCAGCAGAGCTTGGGCCGGGGAGCTGTTTTTT
CATSRAWAGELFF
>TRBJ1-2|TRBV6-1|.|many
TGTGCCAGCAGTGCTTGGGGGGGGCATTATGGCTACACCTTC
CASSAWGGHYGYTF
>TRBJ1-2|TRBV29-1|.|medium-sized
TGCAGCGTTGAAGATGGGACATCTGGCTACACCTTC
CSVEDGTSGYTF
>TRBJ1-2|TRBV20-1|TRBD1|many
TGCAGTGCTAGAGCACCGGGACAGGGGGCTCTCGGCTACACCTTC
CSARAPGQGALGYTF
>TRBJ1-5|TRBV20-1|.|many
TGCAGTGCCCACAACCAGGGTCGAAGCAATCAGCCCCAGCATTTT
CSAHNQGRSNQPQHF
>TRBJ2-3|TRBV5-1|.|many
TGCGCCAGCCGCGGGCAGGAGTGGCTAGATACGCAGTATTTT
CASRGQEWLDTQYF
>TRBJ2-5|TRBV20-1|TRBD2|.
TGCAGTGCTAGGGGAGGGAATCAGCCCCAGTACTTC
CSARGGNQPQYF
>TRBJ1-2|TRBV4-2|.|many
TGTGCCAGCAGCCAAGAGGGGCAGGGGATGGAGGGCTACACCTTC
CASSQEGQGMEGYTF
>TRBJ1-3|TRBV20-1|.|once
TGCAGTGCTAGAGATCGCCCGGGAAACACCATATATTTT
CSARDRPGNTIYF
>TRBJ2-7|TRBV7-3|TRBD2|.
TGTGCCAGCAGCCCCACTAGCGGGGTTTACGAGCAGTACTTC
CASSPTSGVYEQYF
>TRBJ2-7|TRBV29-1|.|.
TGCAGCGGAGGGGGGGGCCTTTCCTACGAGCAGTACTTC
CSGGGGLSYEQYF
>TRBJ2-1|TRBV10-3|.|.
TGTGCCATCAGTGCCGGGAGTACCGACAATGAGCAGTTCTTC
CAISAGSTDNEQFF
>TRBJ1-1|TRBV5-5|TRBD1|.
TGTGCCAGCAGCATAAGACAGGGTGGAAACATGGAAGCTTTCTTT
CASSIRQGGNMEAFF
>TRBJ1-3|TRBV2|TRBD1|.
TGTGCCAGCAGCGGGACAGGAAGAAATGGAAACACCATATATTTT
CASSGTGRNGNTIYF
>TRBJ1-2|TRBV7-8|.|.
TGTGCCAGCAGCTTAGGTCAGGAAGGCTATGGCTACACCTTC
CASSLGQEGYGYTF
>TRBJ1-6|TRBV20-1|.|.
TGCAGTGCTCCCCCTGCTGGGGGGAATAACTCACCCCTCCACTTT
CSAPPAGGNNSPLHF